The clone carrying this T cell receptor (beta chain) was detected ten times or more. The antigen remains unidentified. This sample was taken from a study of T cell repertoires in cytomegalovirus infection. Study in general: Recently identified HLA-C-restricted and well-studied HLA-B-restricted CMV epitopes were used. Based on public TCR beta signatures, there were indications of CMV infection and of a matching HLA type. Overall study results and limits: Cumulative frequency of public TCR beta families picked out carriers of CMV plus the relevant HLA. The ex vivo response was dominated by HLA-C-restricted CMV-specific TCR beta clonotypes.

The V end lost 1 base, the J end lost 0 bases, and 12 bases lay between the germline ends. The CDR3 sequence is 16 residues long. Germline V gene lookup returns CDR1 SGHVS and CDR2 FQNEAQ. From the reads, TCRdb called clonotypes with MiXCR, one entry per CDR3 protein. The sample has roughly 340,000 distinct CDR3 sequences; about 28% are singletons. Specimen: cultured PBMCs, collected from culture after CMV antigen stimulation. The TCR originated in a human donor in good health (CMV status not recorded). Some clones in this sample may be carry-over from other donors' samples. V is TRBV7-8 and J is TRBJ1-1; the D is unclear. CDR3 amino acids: CASSLEVGRMNTEAFF. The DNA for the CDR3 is TGTGCCAGCAGCTTAGAAGTAGGTCGGATGAACACTGAAGCTTTCTTT.